This passage covers 8 T cell receptor beta chains from one sample sequenced in a study of shared clonotypes between healthy human individuals. Some clones are missing from TCRdb's copy, which holds only in-frame ones; the method was immunoSEQ multiplex PCR. This sample has roughly 2.6 million clones, with roughly nine tenths found just once. Sequenced sample: naive CD4+ T cells sorted from blood. Subset given: CD45RA+ positively selected. These receptors originate from a young man in good health.

The chain employs TRBV2 and TRBJ1-4; D remains unclear. The CDR3 has 13 amino acids. Trimming shortened V by 5 bases and J by 8 bases, and 12 bases separated the two germline ends. CDR1 and CDR2 (germline): SNHLY, FYNNEI. The CDR3 spells CASSPGGREKLFF. The CDR3 DNA reads TGTGCCAGCAGTCCAGGAGGTCGAGAAAAACTGTTTTTT. Variable domain in full (rest from reference TRBV2 and TRBJ1-4): EPEVTQTPSHQVTQMGQEVILRCVPISNHLYFYWYRQILGQKVEFLVSFYNNEISEKSEIFDDQFSVERPDGSNFTLKIRSTKLEDSAMYFCASSPGGREKLFFGSGTQLSVL.

Points on this clone: The same CDR3 can be traced to other DNA sequences in this sample. The V gene is TRBV7-2, the J gene TRBJ2-7; 11 bases are shared with TRBD2. The junction had 1 base not matched to a gene; V was cut back by 1 base and J by 2 bases. This CDR3 comprises 15 residues. The germline CDR1 and CDR2 sequences are SGHTA and FQGNSA. CDR3 in DNA: TGTGCCAGCAGCTTAGGACTAGCGGGGACCTACGAGCAGTACTTC. Its protein is CASSLGLAGTYEQYF.

The V call is TRBV14, the J call TRBJ1-6, with D uncertain. The CDR3 has 12 amino acids. Germline CDR1 SGHDN, CDR2 FVKESK. V gave up 1 base and J gave up 13 bases, with 8 bases separating them. The DNA of the CDR3 is TGTGCCAGCAGCCAAGGGGTCTGGCCCCTCCACTTT. Translating gives CASSQGVWPLHF.

The V call is TRBV6-1, the J call TRBJ1-2, with TRBD1 identical over 10 bases. Germline V gives CDR1 MNHNS, CDR2 SASEGT. Losses at the gene ends were 5 bases for V and 8 bases for J; bases not matched to a gene: 5. There are 13 residues in the CDR3. The CDR3: CASSPGTGVGYTF. The CDR3 nucleotides read TGTGCCAGCAGTCCCGGGACAGGGGTCGGCTACACCTTC.

J is TRBJ2-3 and V is TRBV19; 10 bases line up with TRBD1. The CDR3 is 15 amino acids. Germline V gene sequence: CDR1 LNHDA, CDR2 SQIVND (reference sequence). With 5 bases clipped from V and 4 bases from J, the junction kept 6 bases outside the gene matches. CDR3 nucleotides: TGTGCCAGTAGTCTCGGGACAGGGGTACCAGATACGCAGTATTTT. Translation: CASSLGTGVPDTQYF. Supplemented by reference TRBV19 and TRBJ2-3, the full variable domain reads DGGITQSPKYLFRKEGQNVTLSCEQNLNHDAMYWYRQDPGQGLRLIYYSQIVNDFQKGDIAEGYSVSREKKESFPLTVTSAQKNPTAFYLCASSLGTGVPDTQYFGPGTRLTVL.

With regard to this clone: The sample carries other DNA sequences with the same CDR3. V usage is TRBV5-1 and J usage is TRBJ2-7, with 10 nucleotides matching TRBD2. The germline V gene has CDR1 SGHRS and CDR2 YFSETQ. V was clipped by 0 bases and J by 4 bases; unmatched bases: 4. The CDR3 totals 15 residues. The CDR3 DNA follows: TGCGCCAGCAGCTTGGGGCTAGCGGGAGTGTACGAGCAGTACTTC. Amino acid sequence: CASSLGLAGVYEQYF.

The J gene is TRBJ2-5, the V gene TRBV7-2; 7 nucleotides match TRBD2. Germline V lookup: CDR1 SGHTA, CDR2 FQGNSA. V was pared by 3 bases and J by 1 base, with 11 bases of the junction left unmatched. This CDR3 has 17 residues. The CDR3: CASSFSPTSVSQETQYF. For the CDR3, the DNA is TGTGCCAGCAGCTTCAGCCCAACTAGCGTCTCCCAAGAGACCCAGTACTTC.

This clone was observed many times. This chain uses TRBV11-2 with TRBJ1-1; D remains ambiguous. Germline V lookup: CDR1 SGHAT, CDR2 FQNNGV. Trimming left V 4 bases short and J 0 bases short, with 9 bases between. The CDR3 extends over 14 amino acids. For the CDR3, the DNA is TGTGCCAGCAGCTCGACAAGTATGAACACTGAAGCTTTCTTT. Translating gives CASSSTSMNTEAFF.